This is a list of T cell receptor beta chains from one sample in a study of T cell responses to AZD1222 COVID-19 vaccine. Sequencing used immunoSEQ multiplex PCR; TCRdb keeps in-frame clones, though not all of them. The data contain 100,000 to 110,000 clones, 80% to 95% of them singletons. The sequenced sample was peripheral blood, obtained on day 0 of AZD1222 vaccination. These receptors were collected from an adult in good health. Each CDR3 is given with its conserved first and last residue. A D gene is named only where the DNA matches it firmly. The size entry is marked missing in some rows and otherwise reads once, few, many or a size class.

DNA | CDR3 | size | V | D | J
TGTGCCAGCAGCGTACTAGCGGGATTCCACAATGAGCAGTTCTTC | CASSVLAGFHNEQFF | NA | TRBV9 | TRBD2 | TRBJ2-1
TGTGCCAGCAGCTTGTACCTAGCGGGAGAAAGTGAGCAGTTCTTC | CASSLYLAGESEQFF | NA | TRBV5-4 | TRBD2 | TRBJ2-1
TGTGCCAGCAACCTACCCTCCAATAATTCACCCCTCCACTTT | CASNLPSNNSPLHF | NA | TRBV11-2 | NA | TRBJ1-6
TGTGCCAGCAGATCGCAGAACTATAATTCACCCCTCCACTTT | CASRSQNYNSPLHF | NA | TRBV4-2 | NA | TRBJ1-6
TGTGCCAGCAAACCAACTCTGGAGAGTGGATGGAAAGAGACCCAGTACTTC | CASKPTLESGWKETQYF | NA | TRBV7-9 | NA | TRBJ2-5
TGCGCCAGCAGCCAAGAGAGTAAGACAGGGGTACGTGGCTACACCTTC | CASSQESKTGVRGYTF | NA | TRBV4-1 | TRBD1 | TRBJ1-2
TGCGCCAGCAGCCAGGACTCACTTGGCTACACCTTC | CASSQDSLGYTF | NA | TRBV10-2 | NA | TRBJ1-2
TGTGCCAGCAGCTCCAGACTAGCCCACAATGAGCAGTTCTTC | CASSSRLAHNEQFF | NA | TRBV11-3 | TRBD2 | TRBJ2-1
TGTGCCAGCTCACCAACAGAATCCGGGAGACTCTCTGGAAACACCATATATTTT | CASSPTESGRLSGNTIYF | NA | TRBV18 | NA | TRBJ1-3
TGTGCCAGCGCCAGCGGGGGGACTAGATCCTACGAGCAGTACTTC | CASASGGTRSYEQYF | NA | TRBV9 | TRBD2 | TRBJ2-7
TGTGCCTGGAGGGAGTGGGTCTCGTCTAGGACCCACTACAATGAGCAGTTCTTC | CAWREWVSSRTHYNEQFF | NA | TRBV30 | NA | TRBJ2-1
TGTGCCAGCAGTTTATCCCCTCGTGAGCAGTTCTTC | CASSLSPREQFF | NA | TRBV27 | NA | TRBJ2-1
TGTGCCAGCAGTTCCGAAGGCAGTTCACCCCTCCACTTT | CASSSEGSSPLHF | NA | TRBV28 | NA | TRBJ1-6
TGTGCCACCAGGGGGCGGAACACCGGGGAGCTGTTTTTT | CATRGRNTGELFF | NA | TRBV24-1 | NA | TRBJ2-2
TGTGCCAGCAGTAGTCGGGAGTACACCGGGGAGCTGTTTTTT | CASSSREYTGELFF | NA | TRBV7-9 | NA | TRBJ2-2
TGTGCCAGCAGCCAGAGCGGGATCTCCTACGAGCAGTACTTC | CASSQSGISYEQYF | NA | TRBV9 | TRBD2 | TRBJ2-7
TGTGCCAGCAGCAATACTGAAGCTTTCTTT | CASSNTEAFF | NA | TRBV2 | NA | TRBJ1-1
TGTGCCAGCAGAACAGAGCTGAGCAATCAGCCCCAGCATTTT | CASRTELSNQPQHF | NA | TRBV28 | NA | TRBJ1-5
TGTGCCAGCAGCCAAGATAGAGCGGGAGGGATTAAAGAGACCCAGTACTTC | CASSQDRAGGIKETQYF | NA | TRBV3-1/TRBV3-2 | TRBD2 | TRBJ2-5
TGTGCCAGCAGCCAAGAGGCCAGCGGGGGAAACAATGAGCAGTTCTTC | CASSQEASGGNNEQFF | NA | TRBV3-1/TRBV3-2 | TRBD2 | TRBJ2-1
TGTGCCAGCAGCCCGACAGGGATGGGTTCACCCCTCCACTTT | CASSPTGMGSPLHF | NA | TRBV28 | TRBD1 | TRBJ1-6
TGTGCCTGGGGACAGGGGGCACAAGCAACTAATGAAAAACTGTTTTTT | CAWGQGAQATNEKLFF | once | TRBV30 | TRBD1 | TRBJ1-4
TGCGCCAGCAGCTTGGCCGACAGATTCATTGGAGAGACCCAGTACTTC | CASSLADRFIGETQYF | NA | TRBV5-1 | NA | TRBJ2-5
TGTGCCTGGCGAAGGGACGGAAACACCATATATTTT | CAWRRDGNTIYF | NA | TRBV30 | NA | TRBJ1-3
TGTGCCAGCAGACTAGCGGGAGGTTTCTACAATGAGCAGTTCTTC | CASRLAGGFYNEQFF | NA | TRBV2 | TRBD2 | TRBJ2-1
TGTGCCAGCAGCTCGACAGGGGGGGAGACCCAGTACTTC | CASSSTGGETQYF | NA | TRBV7-3 | TRBD1 | TRBJ2-5
TGTGCCAGCAGTTCGGGACAGGGCGGTTACGAGCAGTACTTC | CASSSGQGGYEQYF | NA | TRBV6-5 | TRBD1 | TRBJ2-7
TGTGCCAGCAGCCCGGGACTAGCGGGTTACGAGCAGTACTTC | CASSPGLAGYEQYF | NA | TRBV3-1/TRBV3-2 | TRBD2 | TRBJ2-7
TGTGCCAGCAGCTTAGCGGGAGGTAGGGACGAGCAGTACTTC | CASSLAGGRDEQYF | NA | TRBV7-2 | NA | TRBJ2-7